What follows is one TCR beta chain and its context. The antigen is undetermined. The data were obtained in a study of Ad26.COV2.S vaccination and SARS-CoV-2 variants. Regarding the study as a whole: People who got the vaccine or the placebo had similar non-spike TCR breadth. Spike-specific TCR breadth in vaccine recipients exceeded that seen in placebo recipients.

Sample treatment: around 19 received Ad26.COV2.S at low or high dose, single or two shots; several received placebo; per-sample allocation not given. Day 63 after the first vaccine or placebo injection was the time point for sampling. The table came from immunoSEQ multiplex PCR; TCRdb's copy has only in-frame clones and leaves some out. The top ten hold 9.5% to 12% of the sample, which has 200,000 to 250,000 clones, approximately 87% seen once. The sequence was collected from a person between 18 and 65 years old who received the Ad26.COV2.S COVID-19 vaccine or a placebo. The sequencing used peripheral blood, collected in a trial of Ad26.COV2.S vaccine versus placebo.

CDR3 residues: CASRGWTANTEAFF. The CDR3 nucleotides read TGTGCCAGCAGGGGTTGGACAGCAAACACTGAAGCTTTCTTT. The chain links TRBV28 to TRBJ1-1, with a possible D match to TRBD1 (6 bases). The CDR3 is 14 residues long. CDR1 and CDR2 from the germline V gene are MDHEN and SYDVKM. The ends were cut back, 6 bases at V and 2 bases at J, with 13 bases in the middle.